Listed below are T cell receptor beta chains from one sample, sequenced in a study of OX40 agonist ivuxolimab in advanced cancers. The assay was immunoSEQ multiplex PCR, and TCRdb's table has in-frame clones only and misses some. The sample holds approximately 49,000 clones, 65% to 90% seen once. The specimen comprised CD4+ or CD8+ T cells sorted from blood, sampled in a trial of the OX40 agonist ivuxolimab. These receptors were taken from an adult with an advanced solid tumor such as melanoma, head and neck, liver or kidney cancer. Each CDR3 is given with its conserved first and last residue. A D gene is named only where the DNA matches it firmly. Clone size, where shown, is once, few, many, or a class for clones that have expanded.

abundance	v_gene	d_gene	j_gene	CDR3nt	CDR3aa
once	TRBV29-1	NA	TRBJ1-2	TGCAGCGCAGATCCCAGGGGCCCGAACTATGGCTACACCTTC	CSADPRGPNYGYTF
once	TRBV7-2	TRBD1	TRBJ1-4	TGTGCCAGCAGCGCCGGACAGGGGACTGAAAAACTGTTTTTT	CASSAGQGTEKLFF
NA	TRBV11-1	NA	TRBJ2-2	TGTGCCAGCAGCCTGACCGTGGGTACCGGGGAGCTGTTTTTT	CASSLTVGTGELFF
few	TRBV4-1	NA	TRBJ1-1	TGCGCCAGCAGCCAAGATCGGAGCCTCATGAACACTGAAGCTTTCTTT	CASSQDRSLMNTEAFF
NA	TRBV27	NA	TRBJ1-1	TGTGCCAGCAGCCTTACGGGACACCCGGGGGACACTGAAGCTTTCTTT	CASSLTGHPGDTEAFF
NA	TRBV27	NA	TRBJ1-5	TGTGCCAGCGGAGGCAATCAGCCCCAGCATTTT	CASGGNQPQHF
NA	TRBV27	NA	TRBJ1-1	TGTGCCAGCAGTTTAGCAGGGGCGGGGACTGAAGCTTTCTTT	CASSLAGAGTEAFF
NA	TRBV6-5	NA	TRBJ1-1	TGTGCCAGCAGTTACGGGGAGGGAACTGAAGCTTTCTTT	CASSYGEGTEAFF
NA	TRBV6-5	TRBD1	TRBJ2-2	TGTGCCAGCTGGGGTCAGGGGGAATGGACCGGGGAGCTGTTTTTT	CASWGQGEWTGELFF
NA	TRBV6-5	NA	TRBJ1-1	TGTGCCAGCAGTCACGGAGAGAACACTGAAGCTTTCTTT	CASSHGENTEAFF
NA	TRBV15	NA	TRBJ1-5	TGTGCCACCAGCAGAGATCTAGGGGGGGGGAGCAATCAGCCCCAGCATTTT	CATSRDLGGGSNQPQHF
NA	TRBV5-4	TRBD1	TRBJ1-2	TGTGCCAGCAGTATACAGGGGAGTAACTATGGCTACACCTTC	CASSIQGSNYGYTF
NA	TRBV19	NA	TRBJ1-5	TGTGCCAGTAGTATAACAGGGTGGGAAGATGGCAATCAGCCCCAGCATTTT	CASSITGWEDGNQPQHF
NA	TRBV5-4	NA	TRBJ1-3	TGTGCCAGCAGCTTGGGTGTTACAGGAAGAGGCGGAAACACCATATATTTT	CASSLGVTGRGGNTIYF
NA	TRBV29-1	NA	TRBJ1-1	TGCAGCGTTGAAATCAGGGCTGATATCTCAGCTTTCTTT	CSVEIRADISAFF
NA	TRBV7-9	NA	TRBJ2-3	TGTGCCAGCAGCCCTATAAGCACAGATACGCAGTATTTT	CASSPISTDTQYF
NA	TRBV5-6	TRBD2	TRBJ2-1	TGTGCCAGCAGCTTGGCGGCACTAGCGGGGCACTACAATGAGCAGTTCTTC	CASSLAALAGHYNEQFF